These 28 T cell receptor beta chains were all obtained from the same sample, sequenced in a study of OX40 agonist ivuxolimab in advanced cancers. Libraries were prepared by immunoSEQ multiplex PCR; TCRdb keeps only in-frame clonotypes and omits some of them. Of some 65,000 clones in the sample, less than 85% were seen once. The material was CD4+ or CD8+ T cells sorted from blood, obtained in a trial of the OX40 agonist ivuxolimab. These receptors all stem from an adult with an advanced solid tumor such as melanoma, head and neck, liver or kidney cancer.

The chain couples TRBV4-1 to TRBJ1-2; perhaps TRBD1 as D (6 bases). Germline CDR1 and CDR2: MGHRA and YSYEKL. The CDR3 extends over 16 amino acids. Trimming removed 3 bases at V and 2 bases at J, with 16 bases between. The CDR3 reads CASSHPKGGLNYGYTF. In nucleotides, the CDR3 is TGCGCCAGCAGCCATCCTAAGGGGGGTTTAAACTATGGCTACACCTTC.

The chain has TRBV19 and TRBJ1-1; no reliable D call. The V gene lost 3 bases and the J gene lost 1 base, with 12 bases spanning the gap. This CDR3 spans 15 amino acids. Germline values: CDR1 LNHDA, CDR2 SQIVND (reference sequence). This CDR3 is CASSIGKRQNTEAFF. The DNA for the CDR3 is TGTGCCAGTAGTATTGGAAAGAGACAGAACACTGAAGCTTTCTTT.

CDR3 protein: CASSMAGQGYTEAFF. The CDR3 DNA is TGTGCCAGTAGTATGGCGGGACAGGGATACACTGAAGCTTTCTTT. The chain is built from TRBV19 and TRBJ1-1; TRBD1 matches 9 bases. CDR1 is LNHDA, CDR2 SQIVND, per germline (reference sequence). V was clipped by 3 bases and J by 3 bases; unmatched bases: 5. The CDR3 is made up of 15 amino acids.

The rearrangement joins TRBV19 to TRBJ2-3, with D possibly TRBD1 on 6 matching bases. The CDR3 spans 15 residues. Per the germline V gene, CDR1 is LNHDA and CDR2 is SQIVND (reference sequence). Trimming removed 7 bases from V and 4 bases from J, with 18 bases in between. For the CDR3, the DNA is TGTGCCAGTACGGGCCTCACAGGGCTTCCAGATACGCAGTATTTT. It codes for CASTGLTGLPDTQYF.

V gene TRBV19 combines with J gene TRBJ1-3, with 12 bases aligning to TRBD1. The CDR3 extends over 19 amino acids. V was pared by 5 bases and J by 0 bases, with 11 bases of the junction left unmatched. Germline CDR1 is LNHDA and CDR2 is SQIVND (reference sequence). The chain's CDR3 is CASSPRDRGLSISGNTIYF. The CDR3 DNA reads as TGTGCCAGTAGTCCCCGGGACAGGGGGCTCAGTATCTCTGGAAACACCATATATTTT.

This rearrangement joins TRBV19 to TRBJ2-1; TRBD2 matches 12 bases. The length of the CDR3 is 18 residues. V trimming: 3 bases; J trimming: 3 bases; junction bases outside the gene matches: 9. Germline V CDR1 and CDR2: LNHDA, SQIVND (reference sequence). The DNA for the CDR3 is TGTGCCAGTAGTATCTCCCCACAGGGACTAGCGGGCTACAATGAGCAGTTCTTC. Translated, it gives CASSISPQGLAGYNEQFF.

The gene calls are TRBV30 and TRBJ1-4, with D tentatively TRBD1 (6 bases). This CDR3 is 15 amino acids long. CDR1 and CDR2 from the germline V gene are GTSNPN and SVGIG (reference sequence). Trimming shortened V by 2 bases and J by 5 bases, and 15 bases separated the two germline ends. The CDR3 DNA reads TGTGCCTGGAGTCATCTCGGACAGAAGAATGAAAAACTGTTTTTT. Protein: CAWSHLGQKNEKLFF.

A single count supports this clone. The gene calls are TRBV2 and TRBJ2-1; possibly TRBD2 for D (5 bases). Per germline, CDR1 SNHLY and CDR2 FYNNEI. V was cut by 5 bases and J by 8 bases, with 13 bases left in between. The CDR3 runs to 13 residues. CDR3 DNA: TGTGCCAGCAGTTGGCGGGCTAACGATGAGCAGTTCTTC. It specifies CASSWRANDEQFF.

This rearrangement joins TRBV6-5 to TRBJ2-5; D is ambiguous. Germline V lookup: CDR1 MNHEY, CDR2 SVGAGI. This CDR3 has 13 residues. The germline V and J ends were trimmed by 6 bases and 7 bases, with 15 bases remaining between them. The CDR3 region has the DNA TGTGCCAGCAGCTCCGGGCCCAGGAGGACCCAGTACTTC. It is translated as CASSSGPRRTQYF.

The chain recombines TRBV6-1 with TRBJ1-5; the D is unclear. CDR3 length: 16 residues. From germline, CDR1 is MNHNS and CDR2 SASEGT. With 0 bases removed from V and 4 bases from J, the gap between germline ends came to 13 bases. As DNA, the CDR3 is TGTGCCAGCAGTGAAGCTTTCATGGCTCCAAATCAGCCCCAGCATTTT. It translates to CASSEAFMAPNQPQHF.

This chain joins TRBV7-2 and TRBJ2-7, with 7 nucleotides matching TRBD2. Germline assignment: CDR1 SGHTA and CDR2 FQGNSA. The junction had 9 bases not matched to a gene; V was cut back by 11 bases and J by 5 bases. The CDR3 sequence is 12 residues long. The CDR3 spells CAYLQAGNEQYF. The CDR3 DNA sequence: TGTGCCTACCTTCAAGCGGGAAACGAGCAGTACTTC. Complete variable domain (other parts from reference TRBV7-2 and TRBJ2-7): GAGVSQSPSNKVTEKGKDVELRCDPISGHTALYWYRQSLGQGLEFLIYFQGNSAPDKSGLPSDRFSAERTGGSVSTLTIQRTQQEDSAVYLCAYLQAGNEQYFGPGTRLTVT.

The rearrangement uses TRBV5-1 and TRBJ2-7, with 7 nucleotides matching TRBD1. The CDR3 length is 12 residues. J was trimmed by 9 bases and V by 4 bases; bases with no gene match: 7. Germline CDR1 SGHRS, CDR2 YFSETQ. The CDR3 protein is CASSEGTVGQYF. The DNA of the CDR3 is TGCGCCAGCAGCGAAGGGACAGTCGGGCAGTACTTC.

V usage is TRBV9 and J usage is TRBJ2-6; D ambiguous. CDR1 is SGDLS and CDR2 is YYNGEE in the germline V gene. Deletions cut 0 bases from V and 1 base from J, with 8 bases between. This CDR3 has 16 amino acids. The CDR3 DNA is TGTGCCAGCAGCGTAGGTCCCCTGTCTGGGGCCAACGTCCTGACTTTC. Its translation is CASSVGPLSGANVLTF.

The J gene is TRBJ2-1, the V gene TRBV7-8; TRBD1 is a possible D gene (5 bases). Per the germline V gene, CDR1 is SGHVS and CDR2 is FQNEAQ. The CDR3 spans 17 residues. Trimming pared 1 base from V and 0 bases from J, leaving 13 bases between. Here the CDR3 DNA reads TGTGCCAGCAGCTTAGTAAGGGGCCTAAGCTCCTACAATGAGCAGTTCTTC. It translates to CASSLVRGLSSYNEQFF.

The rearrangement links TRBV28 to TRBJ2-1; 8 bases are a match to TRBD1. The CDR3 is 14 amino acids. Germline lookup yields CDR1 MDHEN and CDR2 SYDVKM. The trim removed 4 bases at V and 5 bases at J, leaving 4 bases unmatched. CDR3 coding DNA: TGTGCCAGCAGTTCCAGGGGGCCGAACAATGAGCAGTTCTTC. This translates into CASSSRGPNNEQFF.

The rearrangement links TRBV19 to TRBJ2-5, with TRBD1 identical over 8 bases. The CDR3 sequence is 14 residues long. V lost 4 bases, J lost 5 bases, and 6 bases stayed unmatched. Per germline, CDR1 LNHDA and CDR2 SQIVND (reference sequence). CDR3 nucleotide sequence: TGTGCCAGTAGTAGCACAGGGGGTGGCGAGACCCAGTACTTC. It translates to CASSSTGGGETQYF.

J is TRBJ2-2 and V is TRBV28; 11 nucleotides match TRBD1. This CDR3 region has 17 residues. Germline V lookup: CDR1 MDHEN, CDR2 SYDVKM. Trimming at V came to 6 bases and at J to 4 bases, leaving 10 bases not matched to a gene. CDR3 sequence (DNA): TGTGCCAGCAGCGGTCCCGGGACAGGGGGAATCACCGGGGAGCTGTTTTTT. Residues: CASSGPGTGGITGELFF.

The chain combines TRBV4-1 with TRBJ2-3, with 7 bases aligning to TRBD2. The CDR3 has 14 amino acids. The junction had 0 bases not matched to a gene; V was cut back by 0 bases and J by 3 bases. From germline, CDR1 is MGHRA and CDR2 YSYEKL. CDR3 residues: CASSQEGGTDTQYF. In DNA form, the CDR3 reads TGCGCCAGCAGCCAAGAGGGAGGGACAGATACGCAGTATTTT.

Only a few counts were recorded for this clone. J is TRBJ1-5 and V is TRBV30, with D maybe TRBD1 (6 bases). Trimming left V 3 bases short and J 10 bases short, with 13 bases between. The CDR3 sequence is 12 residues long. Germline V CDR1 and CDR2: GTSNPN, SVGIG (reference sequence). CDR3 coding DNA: TGTGCCTGGAGCGAAGGGGGTTCCCCCCAGCATTTT. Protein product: CAWSEGGSPQHF.

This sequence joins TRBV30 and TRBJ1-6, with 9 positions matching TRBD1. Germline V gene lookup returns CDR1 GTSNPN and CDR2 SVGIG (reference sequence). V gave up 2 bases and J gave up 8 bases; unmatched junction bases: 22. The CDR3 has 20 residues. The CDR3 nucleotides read TGTGCCTGGAGTCCGCCCCAAATAGTCCCGGGACAGGGAAAGTATTCACCCCTCCACTTT. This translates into CAWSPPQIVPGQGKYSPLHF.

The CDR3 DNA sequence: TGTGCCAGCAGCCTGGAGGCGGGAGGGCCATCGAGCTCCTACGAGCAGTACTTC. It is translated as CASSLEAGGPSSSYEQYF. The rearrangement links TRBV2 to TRBJ2-7, with 9 positions matching TRBD2. Germline CDR1 and CDR2: SNHLY and FYNNEI. The CDR3 consists of 18 residues. V was clipped by 6 bases and J by 0 bases; unmatched bases: 15.

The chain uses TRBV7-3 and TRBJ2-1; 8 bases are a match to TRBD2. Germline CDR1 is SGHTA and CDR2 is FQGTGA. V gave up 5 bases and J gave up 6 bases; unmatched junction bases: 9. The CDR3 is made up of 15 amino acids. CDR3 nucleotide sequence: TGTGCCAGCAGCCACCGGGGGGGCAATGTCAATGAGCAGTTCTTC. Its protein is CASSHRGGNVNEQFF.

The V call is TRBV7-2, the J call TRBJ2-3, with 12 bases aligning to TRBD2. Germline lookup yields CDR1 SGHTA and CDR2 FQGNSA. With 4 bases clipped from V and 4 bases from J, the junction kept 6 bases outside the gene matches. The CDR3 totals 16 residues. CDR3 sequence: CASSSGLAGFSDTQYF. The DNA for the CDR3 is TGTGCCAGCAGCTCCGGACTAGCGGGATTCTCAGATACGCAGTATTTT.

The DNA for the CDR3 is TGTGCCAGCAGGCTATCGACAGGGTTGGGTGAGCAGTTCTTC. It specifies CASRLSTGLGEQFF. The V gene is TRBV5-5, the J gene TRBJ2-1; 7 nucleotides agree with TRBD1. The CDR3 is 14 amino acids. The germline V gene has CDR1 SGHKS and CDR2 YYEKEE (reference sequence). V lost 5 bases and J lost 9; bases outside the gene matches: 11. The variable domain in full, completed from reference TRBV5-5 and TRBJ2-1, reads DAGVTQSPTHLIKTRGQQVTLRCSPISGHKSVSWYQQVLGQGPQFIFQYYEKEERGRGNFPDRFSARQFPNYSSELNVNALLLGDSALYLCASRLSTGLGEQFFGPGTRLTVL.

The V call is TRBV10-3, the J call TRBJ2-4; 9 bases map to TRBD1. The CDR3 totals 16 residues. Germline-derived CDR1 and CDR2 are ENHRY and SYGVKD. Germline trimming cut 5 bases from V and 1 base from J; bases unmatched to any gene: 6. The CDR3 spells CAISNQTGGAKNIQYF. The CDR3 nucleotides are TGTGCCATCAGTAATCAGACAGGGGGGGCCAAAAACATTCAGTACTTC.

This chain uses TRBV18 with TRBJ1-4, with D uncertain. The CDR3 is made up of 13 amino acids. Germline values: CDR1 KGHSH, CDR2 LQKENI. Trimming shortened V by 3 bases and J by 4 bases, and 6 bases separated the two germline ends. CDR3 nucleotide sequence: TGTGCCAGCTCACCCGGGAATAATGAAAAACTGTTTTTT. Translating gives CASSPGNNEKLFF.

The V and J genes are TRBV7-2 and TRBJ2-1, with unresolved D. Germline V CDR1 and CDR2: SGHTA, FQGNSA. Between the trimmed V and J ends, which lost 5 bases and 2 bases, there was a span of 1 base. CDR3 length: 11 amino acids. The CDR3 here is CASSPYNEQFF. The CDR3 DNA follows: TGTGCCAGCAGCCCCTACAATGAGCAGTTCTTC.

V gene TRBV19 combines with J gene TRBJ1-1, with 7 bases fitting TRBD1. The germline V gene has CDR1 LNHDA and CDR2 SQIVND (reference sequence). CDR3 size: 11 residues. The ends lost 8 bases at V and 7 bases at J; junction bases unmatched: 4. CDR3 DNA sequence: TGTGCCAGTCTACGACAGGGTGAAGCTTTCTTT. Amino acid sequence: CASLRQGEAFF.